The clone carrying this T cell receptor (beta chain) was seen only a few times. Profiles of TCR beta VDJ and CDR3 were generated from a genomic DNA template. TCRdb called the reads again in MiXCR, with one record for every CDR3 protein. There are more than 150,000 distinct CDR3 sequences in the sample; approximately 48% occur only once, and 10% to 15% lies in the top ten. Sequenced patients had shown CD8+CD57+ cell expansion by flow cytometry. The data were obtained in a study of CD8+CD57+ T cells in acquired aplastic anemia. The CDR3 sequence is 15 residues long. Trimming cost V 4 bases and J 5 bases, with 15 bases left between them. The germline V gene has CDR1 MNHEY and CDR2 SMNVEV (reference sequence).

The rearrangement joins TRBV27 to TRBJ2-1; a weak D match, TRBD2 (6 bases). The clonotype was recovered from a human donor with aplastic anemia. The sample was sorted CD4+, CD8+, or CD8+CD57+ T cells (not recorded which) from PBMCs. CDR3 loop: CASSSRFWRDNEQFF. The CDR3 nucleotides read TGTGCCAGCAGTTCCCGTTTTTGGAGGGACAATGAGCAGTTCTTC.